The 15 T cell receptor beta chains below come from one sample, sequenced in a study of CD8+CD57+ T cells in acquired aplastic anemia. Investigators profiled TCR beta VDJ and CDR3 from genomic DNA template. Each CDR3 protein gets one entry after TCRdb re-called the reads with MiXCR. The repertoire holds 250,000 to 350,000 distinct CDR3 sequences, with around 60% as singletons. The sample was sorted CD4+, CD8+, or CD8+CD57+ T cells (not recorded which) from PBMCs. All receptors derive from a human donor with severe aplastic anemia or a healthy control (not recorded which).

This clonotype was seen ten or more times. The chain recombines TRBV2 with TRBJ2-7; perhaps TRBD1 as D (6 bases). In germline, CDR1 is SNHLY, CDR2 FYNNEI. Trimming left V 2 bases short and J 1 base short, with 12 bases between. The CDR3 has 15 residues. The CDR3, as DNA: TGTGCCAGCAGTGAATGGGGACAATGGTCCTACGAGCAGTACTTC. Translation gives CASSEWGQWSYEQYF. Full variable domain (remainder filled in from reference TRBV2 and TRBJ2-7): EPEVTQTPSHQVTQMGQEVILRCVPISNHLYFYWYRQILGQKVEFLVSFYNNEISEKSEIFDDQFSVERPDGSNFTLKIRSTKLEDSAMYFCASSEWGQWSYEQYFGPGTRLTVT.

The V gene is TRBV10-3, the J gene TRBJ2-7; tentative D call: TRBD1 (6 bases). The CDR3 length is 14 residues. The V end was cut by 4 bases, the J end by 3 bases, with 13 bases between. Germline assignment: CDR1 ENHRY and CDR2 SYGVKD. The CDR3 region is CAISGRGRGYEQYF. Written as DNA, the CDR3 is TGTGCCATCAGTGGCCGGGGCAGGGGCTACGAGCAGTACTTC.

This clonotype has only one observation. DNA of the CDR3: TGCAGCGTTGAGGCTACAGGGGGGGGTACTGAAGCTTTCTTT. It specifies CSVEATGGGTEAFF. V and J are TRBV29-1 and TRBJ1-1; 8 nucleotides line up with TRBD1. The germline V gene has CDR1 SQVTM and CDR2 ANQGSEA. The CDR3 consists of 14 residues. Germline trimming cut 3 bases from V and 5 bases from J; bases unmatched to any gene: 8.

The chain recombines TRBV11-2 with TRBJ2-7, with 7 bases identical to TRBD1. The CDR3 covers 18 residues. CDR1 and CDR2 (germline): SGHAT, FQNNGV. Trimming removed 5 bases from V and 3 bases from J; junction bases left unmatched: 19. The CDR3 sequence is CASSQQGQTWPADYEQYF. In DNA, the CDR3 is TGTGCCAGCAGCCAGCAGGGACAGACTTGGCCTGCCGACTACGAGCAGTACTTC.

In this sample, this clonotype turned up once. J is TRBJ1-2 and V is TRBV9, with D perhaps TRBD1 (5 bases). Trimming shortened V by 5 bases and J by 2 bases, and 13 bases separated the two germline ends. The CDR3 is made up of 14 amino acids. Germline V gene data show CDR1 as SGDLS and CDR2 as YYNGEE. CDR3 DNA: TGTGCCAGCAGGAGGGAGGGACCAAACTATGGCTACACCTTC. It yields the protein CASRREGPNYGYTF.

In its sample, this clonotype was seen many times. The chain carries TRBV6-5 and TRBJ2-7, with no clear D. The germline CDR1 and CDR2 sequences are MNHEY and SVGAGI. The CDR3 runs to 14 residues. Trimming took off 5 bases at V and 0 bases at J, with 11 bases between the two ends. In DNA, the CDR3 is TGTGCCAGCAGTGTTAAGACTTACTCCTACGAGCAGTACTTC. As protein: CASSVKTYSYEQYF.

This clonotype showed up just a few times. The junction does not match germline at one end; this may be a read error. As DNA, the CDR3 is TGTGCTAGCAGCCCCCCCGTCGGGGGGCAAGAGACCCAGCACTTC. Residues: CASSPPVGGQETQHF. This sequence joins TRBV7-6 and TRBJ2-5; D may be TRBD2 (7 bases). The CDR3 has 15 residues. Germline loops: CDR1 SGHVS, CDR2 FNYEAQ. Using reference TRBV7-6 and TRBJ2-5 for the parts outside the CDR3, the full variable domain is GAGVSQSPRYKVTKRGQDVALRCDPISGHVSLYWYRQALGQGPEFLTYFNYEAQQDKSGLPNDRFSAERPEGSISTLTIQRTEQRDSAMYRCASSPPVGGQETQHFGPGTRLLVL.

This clonotype showed up many times. The chain combines TRBV15 with TRBJ2-1; tentative D call: TRBD1 (6 bases). Between the trimmed V and J ends, which lost 0 bases and 8 bases, there was a span of 17 bases. CDR1 is LNHNV, CDR2 YYDKDF, per germline (reference sequence). The CDR3 is 16 residues long. Here the CDR3 DNA reads TGTGCCACCAGCAGAGAACCCAGGGGATCTGCCTATGAGCAGTTCTTC. This codes for CATSREPRGSAYEQFF.

This clonotype came up many times. This rearrangement joins TRBV4-3 to TRBJ1-3, with a weak D call TRBD1 (6 bases). From germline, CDR1 is LGHNA and CDR2 YSLEER. The CDR3 is 13 amino acids. V was shortened by 7 bases and J by 4 bases, with 11 bases between the two germline ends. The CDR3 sequence: CASTHRVGNTIYF. The DNA for the CDR3 is TGCGCCAGCACCCACAGGGTCGGAAACACCATATATTTT.

This clonotype appeared many times. J is TRBJ1-2 and V is TRBV29-1, with unresolved D. The V gene's germline CDR1 is SQVTM and CDR2 ANQGSEA. V was clipped by 0 bases and J by 5 bases, with 13 bases between them. The CDR3 totals 14 residues. Here the CDR3 reads CSVEDSMGWYGYTF. The CDR3, as DNA: TGCAGCGTTGAAGATAGTATGGGGTGGTATGGCTACACCTTC. The full variable domain, with the rest looked up from reference TRBV29-1 and TRBJ1-2, is SAVISQKPSRDICQRGTSLTIQCQVDSQVTMMFWYRQQPGQSLTLIATANQGSEATYESGFVIDKFPISRPNLTFSTLTVSNMSPEDSSIYLCSVEDSMGWYGYTFGSGTRLTVV.

The chain joins TRBV7-9 to TRBJ2-7; 8 bases fit TRBD1. J lost 6 bases, V lost 5 bases, and 9 bases had no gene match. The CDR3 has 14 residues. CDR1 is SEHNR, CDR2 FQNEAQ, per germline (reference sequence). The CDR3 reads CASSLRQGTLEQYF. In nucleotides, the CDR3 is TGTGCCAGCAGCCTAAGACAGGGGACCCTCGAGCAGTACTTC.

V gene TRBV5-1 combines with J gene TRBJ2-1; the D gene could be TRBD1 or TRBD2 (5 bases each). Germline-derived CDR1 and CDR2 are SGHRS and YFSETQ. The CDR3 is 15 amino acids. V gave up 5 bases and J gave up 5 bases, with 17 bases separating them. CDR3 residues: CASSLWGTGDNEQFF. The CDR3 DNA is TGCGCCAGCAGTTTGTGGGGGACGGGCGACAATGAGCAGTTCTTC.

This chain connects TRBV6-5 to TRBJ2-3, with 9 nucleotides matching TRBD2. The V gene's germline CDR1 is MNHEY and CDR2 SVGAGI. CDR3 length: 17 amino acids. Unmatched junction bases numbered 9, after V lost 3 bases and J lost 2 bases. Here the CDR3 reads CASSYWASGVDTDTQYF. CDR3 DNA: TGTGCCAGCAGTTATTGGGCTAGCGGGGTAGACACAGATACGCAGTATTTT.

This clonotype was picked up a small number of times. The rearrangement joins TRBV7-9 to TRBJ1-5; 10 nucleotides align to TRBD1. V lost 6 bases and J lost 4; bases outside the gene matches: 3. In germline, CDR1 is SEHNR, CDR2 FQNEAQ (reference sequence). The CDR3 runs 14 residues. CDR3 region: CASSGDRGNQPQHF. CDR3 DNA sequence: TGTGCCAGCAGTGGGGACAGGGGAAATCAGCCCCAGCATTTT. The full variable domain, its missing parts supplied by reference TRBV7-9 and TRBJ1-5, is DTGVSQNPRHKITKRGQNVTFRCDPISEHNRLYWYRQTLGQGPEFLTYFQNEAQLEKSRLLSDRFSAERPKGSFSTLEIQRTEQGDSAMYLCASSGDRGNQPQHFGDGTRLSIL.

As concerns this clonotype: A read error may account for a junction end that differs from germline. V is TRBV10-2 and J is TRBJ2-1, with TRBD1 identical over 8 bases. The CDR3 has 18 residues. Per germline, CDR1 WSHSY and CDR2 SAAADI. CDR3 sequence reads: CAINPDRGIAGSYHEQFF. The CDR3 DNA sequence: TGCGCCATCAACCCCGACAGGGGAATAGCAGGCTCCTACCATGAGCAGTTCTTC.